This T cell receptor beta chain was obtained from a study of CD8 T cells in ankylosing spondylitis (dated by TCRdb to the late 2010s). Turning to the overall study: The study profiled T cell receptor beta repertoires in healthy donors and ankylosing spondylitis patients to find disease-linked TCR variants. Samples of peripheral blood were taken, and for ankylosing spondylitis patients, synovial fluid was collected as well. The full study cohort was made up of about 24 ankylosing spondylitis patients and roughly 100 healthy donors.

What the study reported, not specific to this receptor: In peripheral blood, the disease-linked clones were found at relatively low frequencies and had a CD8+ phenotype. Some motif variants had previously been reported in the synovial fluid and blood of reactive arthritis patients, which suggests shared mechanisms of disease initiation. A TCR beta motif of several highly homologous amino acid variants appeared characteristic of blood from ankylosing spondylitis patients. The disease-linked clones were reported to be significantly enriched in matched synovial fluid samples from ankylosing spondylitis patients.

The instrument given in TCRdb is Illumina HiSeq 2500. Quantitative 5'-RACE with molecular barcodes was the method used to prepare the TCR beta libraries. Per the original workflow: A new computational method, built on a probabilistic model of VDJ rearrangement, was used to identify disease-linked TCR variants. The public reads were quality trimmed at Q25 with fastp and then assembled into clones with MiXCR by TCRdb, keeping productive beta chains. Each CDR3 protein gets just one entry, which takes the most common genes and DNA from the rows behind it. These V and J calls derive from TCRdb rather than the authors' analysis. The sample yields 200,000 or so distinct CDR3 sequences; approximately 24% were counted once. The ten largest clones take up about 6.2% of the sample. On this clonotype itself: Its cognate antigen has yet to be identified. At one of its ends the junction is not consistent with the germline gene, which may arise from a read error.

The TCR comes from a male donor with ankylosing spondylitis or in good health (not recorded which). Input material: blood, either unsorted or a sorted T cell fraction (not recorded which).

DNA sequence: TGTGCCAGCAGGCTGGCAGGGACATCCACCGGGGATCTGTTTTTT. It codes for CASRLAGTSTGDLFF. Here the chain combines TRBV12-3 or TRBV12-4 and TRBJ2-2, and perhaps TRBD1 as D gene, on 6 matching bases. The CDR3 goes from the cysteine to the phenylalanine over 15 residues. Only the CDR3 portion is preserved as DNA: 45 bases, with reading frame beginning at the first base.